This TCR beta chain was captured by sequencing in a study of a mutant IDH1 vaccine in newly diagnosed glioma. The time point is: baseline, week 1 (first vaccination visit). Treatment specified: pre-vaccination baseline after standard-of-care therapy. Newly diagnosed WHO grade 3 or 4 IDH1-mutant, ATRX-lost astrocytomas were identified in the donors. About this clone itself: Antigen: not known. A junction end diverges from the germline sequence, so it may reflect a read error.

This CDR3 region has 15 residues. Germline V gives CDR1 MNHNS, CDR2 SASEGT. Data came from immunoSEQ multiplex PCR; TCRdb stores just in-frame clones and leaves some out. Here the sample spans tens of thousands of clones, about nine tenths being singletons. Findings of the study overall: Researchers report vaccine-induced immune responses in about 93% of patients.

The clonotype originates from a middle-aged woman with glioma. Sequencing used PBMCs, obtained from a glioma patient treated with radiotherapy, temozolomide or both. This sequence joins TRBV6-1 and TRBJ1-2; D is perhaps TRBD1 (6 bases). The CDR3: CASTEAKGRGYGYTF. In DNA, the CDR3 is TGTGCCAGCACTGAAGCCAAGGGCAGGGGCTATGGCTACACCTTC.